The rows below give T cell receptor beta chains drawn from one sample of a study of T cell responses to AZD1222 COVID-19 vaccine. Assay used: immunoSEQ multiplex PCR; TCRdb lists only in-frame clones, some missing. The sample yields approximately 80,000 clones, 70% to 90% seen once. The sequenced sample was peripheral blood, obtained 28 days after the second AZD1222 dose. These receptors came from an adult who received the AZD1222 COVID-19 vaccine. Both conserved end residues are part of each CDR3. A D gene is named only where the DNA matches it firmly. Not every row has a clone size; where given, it reads once, few, many or a size class.

J gene,V gene,clone size,D gene,CDR3 protein,CDR3 DNA
TRBJ1-5,TRBV7-2,NA,NA,CASSADPSQPQHF,TGTGCCAGCAGCGCGGACCCCTCTCAGCCCCAGCATTTT
TRBJ2-3,TRBV7-9,NA,NA,CASSFGTQADTQYF,TGTGCCAGCAGCTTCGGGACTCAAGCAGATACGCAGTATTTT
TRBJ1-2,TRBV10-3,NA,TRBD1,CAINGQGNGYTF,TGTGCCATCAACGGACAGGGAAATGGCTACACCTTC
TRBJ2-1,TRBV3-1/TRBV3-2,NA,NA,CASSHEGTPNEQFF,TGTGCCAGCAGCCACGAGGGCACCCCCAATGAGCAGTTCTTC
TRBJ2-2,TRBV11-3,medium-sized,NA,CASSLEWATNTGELFF,TGTGCCAGCAGCTTAGAGTGGGCTACGAACACCGGGGAGCTGTTTTTT
TRBJ1-1,TRBV5-1,once,NA,CASSLDGATEAFF,TGCGCCAGCAGCTTGGACGGGGCCACTGAAGCTTTCTTT
TRBJ2-7,TRBV5-1,NA,NA,CASSLGTPPGYEQYF,TGCGCCAGCAGCTTGGGGACACCTCCCGGGTACGAGCAGTACTTC
TRBJ1-5,TRBV6-2/TRBV6-3,once,NA,CASSYIGQPQHF,TGTGCCAGCAGTTATATTGGACAGCCCCAGCATTTT
TRBJ1-2,TRBV19,NA,NA,CASSPYWTSVGYGYTF,TGTGCCAGTAGTCCCTACTGGACCTCCGTCGGCTATGGCTACACCTTC
TRBJ2-7,TRBV27,NA,NA,CASSLSNEQYF,TGTGCCAGCAGTTTAAGTAACGAGCAGTACTTC
TRBJ1-2,TRBV3-1/TRBV3-2,NA,NA,CASSQPSKGYTF,TGTGCCAGCAGCCAACCATCTAAAGGCTACACCTTC
TRBJ2-7,TRBV28,once,NA,CASRGSYEQYF,TGTGCCAGCAGGGGTTCCTACGAGCAGTACTTC
TRBJ1-5,TRBV6-5,NA,NA,CASRGGSNQPQHF,TGTGCCAGCAGGGGGGGTAGCAATCAGCCCCAGCATTTT
TRBJ1-5,TRBV18,NA,NA,CASSPDRNNQPQHF,TGTGCCAGCTCACCCGACAGGAACAATCAGCCCCAGCATTTT
TRBJ1-3,TRBV7-9,NA,TRBD1,CASRSGQGRNTIYF,TGTGCCAGCAGATCGGGACAGGGGAGAAACACCATATATTTT
TRBJ1-1,TRBV5-4,NA,NA,CASSSGTRTIYTEAFF,TGTGCCAGCAGCTCCGGGACGCGGACGATTTACACTGAAGCTTTCTTT
TRBJ1-5,TRBV27,once,NA,CASSSTPPRQVGGLRPQHF,TGTGCCAGCAGCTCAACCCCCCCAAGACAGGTTGGGGGTCTTCGGCCCCAGCATTTT
TRBJ1-2,TRBV28,NA,NA,CASSQTETQYGYTF,TGTGCCAGCAGCCAGACAGAAACCCAATATGGCTACACCTTC
TRBJ2-5,TRBV2,NA,NA,CASSEVAETQYF,TGTGCCAGCAGTGAAGTAGCTGAGACCCAGTACTTC
TRBJ2-5,TRBV28,NA,NA,CASRSPGTQYF,TGTGCCAGCAGGTCCCCAGGGACCCAGTACTTC
TRBJ2-5,TRBV6-2/TRBV6-3,NA,NA,CASSYAGGVIKRPQYF,TGTGCCAGCAGTTACGCCGGCGGAGTGATCAAGAGACCCCAGTACTTC
TRBJ2-1,TRBV27,NA,NA,CASTQGRYNEQFF,TGTGCCAGCACCCAGGGGCGCTACAATGAGCAGTTCTTC
TRBJ1-1,TRBV3-1/TRBV3-2,once,NA,CASSPTNWNTEAFF,TGTGCCAGCAGTCCCACGAACTGGAACACTGAAGCTTTCTTT
TRBJ1-2,TRBV5-6,NA,NA,CASSLSGRGYTF,TGTGCCAGCAGCTTGTCAGGGAGAGGCTACACCTTC
TRBJ2-1,TRBV28,NA,TRBD2,CASSWGGTNEQFF,TGTGCCAGCAGTTGGGGGGGGACCAATGAGCAGTTCTTC
TRBJ1-5,TRBV27,NA,TRBD1,CASSLKPGQGTNQPQHF,TGTGCCAGCAGCCTTAAGCCGGGACAGGGCACAAATCAGCCCCAGCATTTT
TRBJ1-1,TRBV27,NA,NA,CASSFSLSSGVGRAFF,TGTGCCAGCAGTTTCTCCCTCTCCTCGGGGGTAGGGCGAGCTTTCTTT
TRBJ1-5,TRBV30,NA,NA,CAWSEVTDSLPQHF,TGTGCCTGGAGTGAAGTGACCGACTCGCTCCCCCAGCATTTT
TRBJ2-5,TRBV7-2,NA,TRBD2,CASSLPSLAGGQYF,TGTGCCAGCAGCCTTCCTTCTTTAGCGGGGGGGCAGTACTTC
TRBJ1-1,TRBV9,NA,NA,CASSPLDLNTEAFF,TGTGCCAGCAGCCCCCTCGACCTGAACACTGAAGCTTTCTTT
TRBJ1-5,TRBV28,NA,TRBD1,CASSSTDRGNNQPQHF,TGTGCCAGCAGTTCAACCGACAGGGGGAACAATCAGCCCCAGCATTTT
TRBJ2-7,TRBV27,NA,NA,CASSLGPHEQYF,TGTGCCAGCAGTTTAGGGCCACACGAGCAGTACTTC
TRBJ1-1,TRBV24-1,NA,NA,CATQQNTEAFF,TGTGCCACCCAACAGAACACTGAAGCTTTCTTT
TRBJ2-1,TRBV9,once,TRBD2,CASSVGSVAGGRNEQFF,TGTGCCAGCAGCGTAGGGTCGGTGGCGGGAGGAAGGAATGAGCAGTTCTTC
TRBJ1-5,TRBV29-1,NA,NA,CSVRDNHNQPQHF,TGCAGCGTTCGGGACAACCATAATCAGCCCCAGCATTTT
TRBJ1-2,TRBV27,many,NA,CASSPSFGNYGYTF,TGTGCCAGCAGTCCCAGTTTCGGAAACTATGGCTACACCTTC
TRBJ1-5,TRBV19,NA,NA,CASSTSGRGQPQHF,TGTGCCAGTAGTACTTCAGGGAGAGGTCAGCCCCAGCATTTT
TRBJ2-1,TRBV6-5,NA,TRBD2,CATKPGGSSYNEQFF,TGTGCCACCAAACCGGGGGGGAGCTCCTACAATGAGCAGTTCTTC
TRBJ1-1,TRBV28,NA,TRBD1,CATDRVGEAFF,TGTGCAACGGACAGGGTTGGTGAAGCTTTCTTT
TRBJ2-5,TRBV18,NA,TRBD1,CASGTGMETQYF,TGTGCCAGCGGGACAGGGATGGAGACCCAGTACTTC
TRBJ1-2,TRBV9,once,NA,CASSATDGKYTF,TGTGCCAGCAGCGCGACAGACGGGAAGTACACCTTC
TRBJ2-5,TRBV3-1/TRBV3-2,NA,TRBD1,CASSQVPGQGGETQYF,TGTGCCAGCAGCCAAGTACCGGGACAGGGTGGAGAGACCCAGTACTTC
TRBJ1-1,TRBV7-8,NA,NA,CASSLESRSYTEAFF,TGTGCCAGCAGCTTAGAAAGCAGGTCGTACACTGAAGCTTTCTTT
TRBJ2-5,TRBV28,NA,NA,CASSLGVQTQYF,TGTGCCAGCAGTTTGGGGGTACAGACCCAGTACTTC
TRBJ1-1,TRBV5-4,NA,NA,CASSLGGGGTEAFF,TGTGCCAGCAGCTTGGGTGGTGGGGGCACTGAAGCTTTCTTT
TRBJ2-2,TRBV19,NA,NA,CASTTPSDTGELFF,TGTGCCAGTACCACCCCTAGTGACACCGGGGAGCTGTTTTTT
TRBJ1-4,TRBV6-2/TRBV6-3,NA,NA,CASSYGQLLFF,TGTGCCAGCAGTTACGGTCAGCTACTGTTTTTT
TRBJ1-4,TRBV28,NA,TRBD1,CASRNPRGRSEKLFF,TGTGCCAGCAGAAACCCCAGGGGGCGGTCCGAAAAACTGTTTTTT
TRBJ2-5,TRBV29-1,NA,NA,CSVEGYQQETQYF,TGCAGCGTTGAGGGCTACCAACAAGAGACCCAGTACTTC
TRBJ2-1,TRBV18,few,NA,CASSPEGGQKFF,TGTGCCAGCTCACCGGAGGGGGGACAGAAGTTCTTC